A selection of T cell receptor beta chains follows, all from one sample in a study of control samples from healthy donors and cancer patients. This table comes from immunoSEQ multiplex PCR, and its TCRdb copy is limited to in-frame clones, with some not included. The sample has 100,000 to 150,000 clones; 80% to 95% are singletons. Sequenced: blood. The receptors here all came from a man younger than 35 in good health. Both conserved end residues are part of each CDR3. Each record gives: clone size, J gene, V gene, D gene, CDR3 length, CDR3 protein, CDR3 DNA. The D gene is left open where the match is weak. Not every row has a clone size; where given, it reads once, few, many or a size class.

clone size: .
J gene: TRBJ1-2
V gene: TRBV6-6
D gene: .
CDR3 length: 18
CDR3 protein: CASSPAQMGSRRISGYTF
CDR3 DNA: TGTGCCAGCAGTCCGGCTCAGATGGGATCTAGACGTATTAGTGGCTACACCTTC

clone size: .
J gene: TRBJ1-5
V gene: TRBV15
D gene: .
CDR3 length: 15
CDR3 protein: CATSSGPANNQPQHF
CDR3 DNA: TGTGCCACCAGCAGCGGGCCAGCCAACAATCAGCCCCAGCATTTT

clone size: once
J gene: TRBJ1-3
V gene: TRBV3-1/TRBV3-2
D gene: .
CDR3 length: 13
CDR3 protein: CASSFSSGNTIYF
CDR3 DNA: TGTGCCAGCAGCTTCAGCTCTGGAAACACCATATATTTT

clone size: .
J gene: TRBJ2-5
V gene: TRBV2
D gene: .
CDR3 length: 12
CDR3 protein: CASSDSWETQYF
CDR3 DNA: TGTGCCAGCAGTGATTCATGGGAGACCCAGTACTTC

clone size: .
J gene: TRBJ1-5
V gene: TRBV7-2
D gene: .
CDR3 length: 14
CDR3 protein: CASSFMNSNQPQHF
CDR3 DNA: TGTGCCAGCAGCTTTATGAATAGCAATCAGCCCCAGCATTTT

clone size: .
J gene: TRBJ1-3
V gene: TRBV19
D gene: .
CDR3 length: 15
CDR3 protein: CASTSYQGSGNTIYF
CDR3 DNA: TGTGCCAGTACCAGTTATCAGGGCTCTGGAAACACCATATATTTT

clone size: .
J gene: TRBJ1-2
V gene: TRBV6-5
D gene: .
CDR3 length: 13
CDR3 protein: CASSYRQFNGYTF
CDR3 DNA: TGTGCCAGCAGTTACAGGCAGTTTAACGGCTACACCTTC

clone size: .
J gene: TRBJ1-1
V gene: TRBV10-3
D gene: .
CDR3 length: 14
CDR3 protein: CAISGGQVTSAAFF
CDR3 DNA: TGTGCCATCAGTGGGGGCCAGGTGACCTCTGCAGCTTTCTTT

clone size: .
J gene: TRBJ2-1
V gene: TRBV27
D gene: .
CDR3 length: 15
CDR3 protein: CASSFKALPGDEQFF
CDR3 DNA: TGTGCCAGCAGTTTCAAGGCCCTCCCGGGGGATGAGCAGTTCTTC

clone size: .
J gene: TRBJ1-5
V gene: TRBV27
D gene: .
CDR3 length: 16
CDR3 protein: CASSLKGDRGNQPQHF
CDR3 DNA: TGTGCCAGCAGTTTAAAGGGGGATAGGGGCAATCAGCCCCAGCATTTT

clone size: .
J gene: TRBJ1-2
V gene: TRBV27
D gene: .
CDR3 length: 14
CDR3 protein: CASSLGPAPGGYTF
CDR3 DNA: TGTGCCAGCAGTCTAGGACCGGCACCCGGGGGCTACACCTTC

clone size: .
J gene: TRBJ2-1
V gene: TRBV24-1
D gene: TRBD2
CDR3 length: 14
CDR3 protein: CATSGAGVGNEQFF
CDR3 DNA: TGTGCCACCAGTGGAGCGGGAGTTGGCAATGAGCAGTTCTTC

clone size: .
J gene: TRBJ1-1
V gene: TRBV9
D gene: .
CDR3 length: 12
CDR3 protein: CASGTRNTEAFF
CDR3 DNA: TGTGCCAGTGGGACCAGAAACACTGAAGCTTTCTTT

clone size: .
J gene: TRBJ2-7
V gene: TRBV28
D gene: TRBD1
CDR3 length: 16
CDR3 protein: CASSLLGQVTSYEQYF
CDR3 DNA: TGTGCCAGCAGTTTATTGGGACAGGTTACCTCCTACGAGCAGTACTTC

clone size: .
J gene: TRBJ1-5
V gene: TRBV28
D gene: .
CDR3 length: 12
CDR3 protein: CASSQSNQPQHF
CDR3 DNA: TGTGCCAGCAGCCAATCCAATCAGCCCCAGCATTTT

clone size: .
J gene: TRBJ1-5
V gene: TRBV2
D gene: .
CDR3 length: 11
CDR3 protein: CASSDGQPQHF
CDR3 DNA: TGTGCCAGCAGTGATGGCCAGCCCCAGCATTTT

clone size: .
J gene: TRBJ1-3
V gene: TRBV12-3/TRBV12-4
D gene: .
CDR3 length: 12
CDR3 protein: CASSWGRFTIYF
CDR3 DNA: TGTGCCAGCAGTTGGGGCCGATTCACCATATATTTT

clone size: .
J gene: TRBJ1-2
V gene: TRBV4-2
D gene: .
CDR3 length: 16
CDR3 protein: CASSQVGVRSPDGYTF
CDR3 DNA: TGTGCCAGCAGCCAAGTTGGTGTTCGAAGTCCAGATGGCTACACCTTC

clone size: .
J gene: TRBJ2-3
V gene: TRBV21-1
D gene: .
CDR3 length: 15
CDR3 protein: CASNSFERLTDTQYF
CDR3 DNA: TGTGCCAGCAATAGTTTCGAGCGCCTCACAGATACGCAGTATTTT

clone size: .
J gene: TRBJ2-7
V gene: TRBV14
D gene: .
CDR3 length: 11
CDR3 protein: CASSRASEQYF
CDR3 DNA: TGTGCCAGCAGCCGTGCCAGCGAGCAGTACTTC

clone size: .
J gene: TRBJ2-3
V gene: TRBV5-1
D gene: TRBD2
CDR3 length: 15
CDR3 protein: CASRLSGGASDTQYF
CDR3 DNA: TGCGCCAGCAGACTGAGCGGGGGGGCTTCAGATACGCAGTATTTT

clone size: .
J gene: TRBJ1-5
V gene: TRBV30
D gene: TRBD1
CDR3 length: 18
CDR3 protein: CAWSSIRQGKVSNQPQHF
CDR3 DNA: TGTGCCTGGAGTTCCATTCGACAGGGAAAAGTCAGCAATCAGCCCCAGCATTTT

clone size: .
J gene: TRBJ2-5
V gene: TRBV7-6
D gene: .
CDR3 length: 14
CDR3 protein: CASSSPDSQETQYF
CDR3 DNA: TGTGCCAGCAGCTCTCCGGACAGCCAAGAGACCCAGTACTTC

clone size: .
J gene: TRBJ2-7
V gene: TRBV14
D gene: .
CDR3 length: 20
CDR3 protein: CASIPFFRKERTKRDYEQYF
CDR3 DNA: TGTGCCAGCATCCCGTTTTTCCGGAAAGAGAGGACCAAACGGGACTACGAGCAGTACTTC

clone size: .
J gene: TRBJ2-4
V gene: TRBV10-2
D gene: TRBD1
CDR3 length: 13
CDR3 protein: CASSGDRGNIQYF
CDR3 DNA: TGCGCCAGCAGTGGGGACAGGGGGAACATTCAGTACTTC

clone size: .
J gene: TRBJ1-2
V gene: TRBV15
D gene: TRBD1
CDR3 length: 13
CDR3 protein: CATVGGGKYGYTF
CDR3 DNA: TGTGCCACCGTAGGAGGGGGCAAATATGGCTACACCTTC

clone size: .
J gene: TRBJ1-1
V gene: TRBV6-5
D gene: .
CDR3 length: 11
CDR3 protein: CASHLYTEAFF
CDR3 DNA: TGTGCCAGCCACCTCTACACTGAAGCTTTCTTT

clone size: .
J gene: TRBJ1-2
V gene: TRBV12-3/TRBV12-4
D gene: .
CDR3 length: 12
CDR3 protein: CASSQEGYGYTF
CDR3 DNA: TGTGCCAGCAGCCAGGAGGGCTATGGCTACACCTTC

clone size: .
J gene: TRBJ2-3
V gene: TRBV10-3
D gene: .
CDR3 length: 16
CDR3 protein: CAISVGIATSTDTQYF
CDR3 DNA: TGTGCCATCAGTGTTGGGATAGCGACTAGCACAGATACGCAGTATTTT

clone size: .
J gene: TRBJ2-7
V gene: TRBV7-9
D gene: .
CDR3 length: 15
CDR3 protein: CASSPDSDPNDEQYF
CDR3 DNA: TGTGCCAGCAGCCCGGACAGTGACCCAAACGACGAGCAGTACTTC

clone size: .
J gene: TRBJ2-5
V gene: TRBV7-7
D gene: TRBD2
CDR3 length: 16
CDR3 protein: CASSLGGLAVQETQYF
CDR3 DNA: TGTGCTAGCAGCTTAGGGGGACTAGCGGTTCAAGAGACCCAGTACTTC

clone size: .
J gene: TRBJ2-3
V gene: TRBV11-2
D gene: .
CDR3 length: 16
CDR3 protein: CASSLSQGQTSDTQYF
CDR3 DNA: TGTGCCAGCAGCTTAAGCCAGGGTCAGACGTCAGATACGCAGTATTTT

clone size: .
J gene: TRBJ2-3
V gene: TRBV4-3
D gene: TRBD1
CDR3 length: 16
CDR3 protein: CASSQAGTGGAGTQYF
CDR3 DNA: TGCGCCAGCAGCCAAGCCGGGACAGGGGGCGCGGGTACGCAGTATTTT

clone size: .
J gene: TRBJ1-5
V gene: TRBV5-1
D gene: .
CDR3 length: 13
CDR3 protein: CASSLEADQPQHF
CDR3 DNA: TGCGCCAGCAGCTTGGAGGCGGATCAGCCCCAGCATTTT

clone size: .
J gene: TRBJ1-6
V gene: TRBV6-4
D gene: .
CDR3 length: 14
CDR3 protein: CASSAGDGYSPLHF
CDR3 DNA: TGTGCCAGCAGCGCAGGGGATGGGTATTCACCCCTCCACTTT

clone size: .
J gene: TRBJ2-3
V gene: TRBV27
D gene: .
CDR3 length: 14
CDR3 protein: CASNPPPSTDTQYF
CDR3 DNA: TGTGCCAGTAACCCCCCGCCAAGCACAGATACGCAGTATTTT

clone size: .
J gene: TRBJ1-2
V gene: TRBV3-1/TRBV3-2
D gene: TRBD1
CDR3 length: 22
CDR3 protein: CASSPNLGQGLVGEGVNYGYTF
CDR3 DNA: TGTGCCAGCAGCCCGAACCTCGGACAGGGACTGGTCGGGGAAGGCGTTAACTATGGCTACACCTTC

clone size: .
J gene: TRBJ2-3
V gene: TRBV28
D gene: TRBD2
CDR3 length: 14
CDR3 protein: CASSSGGTGDTQYF
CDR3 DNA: TGTGCCAGCAGTAGCGGGGGCACCGGAGATACGCAGTATTTT

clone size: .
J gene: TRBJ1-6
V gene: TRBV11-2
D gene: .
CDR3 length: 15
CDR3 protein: CASSGGQTYNSPLHF
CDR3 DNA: TGTGCCAGCAGCGGAGGACAGACCTATAATTCACCCCTCCACTTT

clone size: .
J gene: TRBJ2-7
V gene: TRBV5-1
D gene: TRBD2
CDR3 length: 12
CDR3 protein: CASGAGSYEQYF
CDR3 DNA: TGCGCCAGCGGAGCGGGGTCCTACGAGCAGTACTTC

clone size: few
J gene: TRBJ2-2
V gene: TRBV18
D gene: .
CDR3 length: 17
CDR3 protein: CASSPEEAGTNTGELFF
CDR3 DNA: TGTGCCAGCTCACCGGAGGAGGCGGGGACGAACACCGGGGAGCTGTTTTTT

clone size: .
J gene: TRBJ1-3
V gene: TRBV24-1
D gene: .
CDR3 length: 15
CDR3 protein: CATSDSSGRGNTIYF
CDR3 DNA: TGTGCCACCAGTGACTCCTCGGGACGCGGAAACACCATATATTTT

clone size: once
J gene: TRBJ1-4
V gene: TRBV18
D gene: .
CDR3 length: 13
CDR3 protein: CASSARDHEKLFF
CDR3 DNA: TGTGCCAGCTCGGCGCGGGATCATGAAAAACTGTTTTTT

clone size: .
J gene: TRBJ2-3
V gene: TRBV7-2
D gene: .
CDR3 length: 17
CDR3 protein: CASSLVPGAINTDTQYF
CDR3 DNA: TGTGCCAGCAGCTTAGTCCCTGGGGCGATTAACACAGATACGCAGTATTTT

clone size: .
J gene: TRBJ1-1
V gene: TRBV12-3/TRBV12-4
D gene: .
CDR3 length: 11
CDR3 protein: CASSLRGEAFF
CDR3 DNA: TGTGCCAGCAGTTTACGGGGGGAAGCTTTCTTT

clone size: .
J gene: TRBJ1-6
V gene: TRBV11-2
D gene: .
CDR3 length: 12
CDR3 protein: CASSLGRSPLHF
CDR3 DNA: TGTGCCAGCAGCTTAGGGAGATCACCCCTCCACTTT

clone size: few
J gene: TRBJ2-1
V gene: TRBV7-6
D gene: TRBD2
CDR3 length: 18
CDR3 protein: CASSPTGTEASGRNEQFF
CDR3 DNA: TGTGCCAGCTCACCGACGGGGACCGAGGCTAGCGGGAGGAATGAGCAGTTCTTC

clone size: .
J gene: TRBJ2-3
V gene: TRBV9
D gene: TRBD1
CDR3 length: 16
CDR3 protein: CASSAGTGYGTDTQYF
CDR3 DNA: TGTGCCAGCAGCGCGGGGACAGGGTACGGCACAGATACGCAGTATTTT

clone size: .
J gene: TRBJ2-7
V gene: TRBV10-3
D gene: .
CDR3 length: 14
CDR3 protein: CAISEGGDYYEQYF
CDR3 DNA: TGTGCCATCAGTGAGGGGGGTGACTACTACGAGCAGTACTTC

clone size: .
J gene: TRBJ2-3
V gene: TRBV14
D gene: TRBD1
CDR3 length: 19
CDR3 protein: CASSPLTSLADRRTDTQYF
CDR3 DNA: TGTGCCAGCAGCCCTCTAACCTCACTCGCGGACAGGCGCACAGATACGCAGTATTTT

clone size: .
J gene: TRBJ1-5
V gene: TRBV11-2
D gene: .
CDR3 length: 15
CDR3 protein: CASSLDGVGYQPQHF
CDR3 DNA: TGTGCCAGCAGCTTAGACGGGGTGGGCTATCAGCCCCAGCATTTT

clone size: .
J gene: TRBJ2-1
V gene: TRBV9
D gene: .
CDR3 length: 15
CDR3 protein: CASSVTGQGDNEQFF
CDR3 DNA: TGTGCCAGCAGCGTAACAGGGCAGGGCGACAATGAGCAGTTCTTC

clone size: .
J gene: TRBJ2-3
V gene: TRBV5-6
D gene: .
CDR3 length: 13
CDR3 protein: CASSLADSDTQYF
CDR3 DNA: TGTGCCAGCAGCTTGGCAGATTCGGATACGCAGTATTTT

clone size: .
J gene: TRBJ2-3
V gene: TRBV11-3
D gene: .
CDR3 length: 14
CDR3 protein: CASSRQQGTDTQYF
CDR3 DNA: TGTGCCAGCAGCCGTCAACAGGGAACAGATACGCAGTATTTT

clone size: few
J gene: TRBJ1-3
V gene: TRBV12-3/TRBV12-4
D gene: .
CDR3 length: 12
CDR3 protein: CASSLYLNTIYF
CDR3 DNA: TGTGCCAGCAGTTTGTATCTAAACACCATATATTTT